This TCR beta chain stems from a study of human T cells and chemical hapten exposure. About the research overall: Recorded diagnoses among the mostly female patients were alopecia areata, totalis or universalis.

In TCRdb, the RACE reads were re-called with MiXCR into one record per CDR3 protein. Altogether 150,000 to 200,000 distinct CDR3 sequences are present, under 35% being singletons, with the ten largest covering roughly 3%. Time point denoted: pre-sensitization, week 0. The treatment: therapeutic diphenylcyclopropenone sensitization with weekly scalp DPC. Blood was drawn before each patch test was applied. In germline, CDR1 is SGDLS, CDR2 YYNGEE. The junction had 10 bases not matched to a gene; V was cut back by 0 bases and J by 6 bases. The CDR3 length is 17 residues. The V and J genes are TRBV9 and TRBJ2-2, with 8 positions matching TRBD1. The TCR was taken from a woman aged 30 to 39 with alopecia areata. Some clones in this sample may be carry-over from other donors' samples. The sample was whole blood, taken in connection with sensitization to the hapten diphenylcyclopropenone (DPC). CDR3 sequence (DNA): TGTGCCAGCAGCGTAGTTAGTCAGGGGGCTCTCCCCGGGGAGCTGTTTTTT. Protein product: CASSVVSQGALPGELFF.